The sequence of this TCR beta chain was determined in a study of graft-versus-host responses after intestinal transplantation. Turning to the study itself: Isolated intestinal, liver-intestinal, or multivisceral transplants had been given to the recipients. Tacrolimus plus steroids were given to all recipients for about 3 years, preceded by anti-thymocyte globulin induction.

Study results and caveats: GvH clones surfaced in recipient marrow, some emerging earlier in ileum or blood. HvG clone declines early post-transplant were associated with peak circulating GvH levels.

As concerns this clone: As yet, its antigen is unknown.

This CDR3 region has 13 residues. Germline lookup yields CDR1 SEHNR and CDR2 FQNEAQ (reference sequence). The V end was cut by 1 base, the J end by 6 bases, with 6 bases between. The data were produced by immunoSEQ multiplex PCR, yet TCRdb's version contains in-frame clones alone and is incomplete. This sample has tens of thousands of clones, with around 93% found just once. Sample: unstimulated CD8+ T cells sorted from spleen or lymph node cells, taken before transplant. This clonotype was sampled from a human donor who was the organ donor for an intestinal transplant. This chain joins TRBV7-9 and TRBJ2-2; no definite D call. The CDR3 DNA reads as TGTGCCAGCAGCTTAGGACGGGCCGGGGAGCTGTTTTTT. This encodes CASSLGRAGELFF.